These 6 T cell receptor beta chains were all obtained from the same sample, sequenced in a study of cytomegalovirus exposure and HLA in healthy donors. The PCR had 60 Vbeta and 13 Jbeta primers. Sequencing used immunoSEQ multiplex PCR; TCRdb keeps in-frame clones, though not all of them. Found here are about 65,000 clones, about 72% of them singletons; the top ten hold about 3%. Sample: PBMCs. Receptor source: a girl aged 10 to 17 in good health and CMV-seropositive.

The genes are TRBV11-3 and TRBJ2-5, with a tentative D call TRBD1 (5 bases). This CDR3 is 13 amino acids long. Deletions cut 1 base from V and 5 bases from J, with 8 bases between. Germline V gene lookup returns CDR1 SGHNT and CDR2 YENEEA. This CDR3 is CASSLGGRETQYF. The CDR3 bases are TGTGCCAGCAGCTTAGGGGGCAGGGAGACCCAGTACTTC. The full variable domain, rest sourced from reference TRBV11-3 and TRBJ2-5, is EAGVVQSPRYKIIEKKQPVAFWCNPISGHNTLYWYLQNLGQGPELLIRYENEEAVDDSQLPKDRFSAERLKGVDSTLKIQPAELGDSAVYLCASSLGGRETQYFGPGTRLLVL.

The rearrangement joins TRBV19 to TRBJ1-3; D ambiguous. CDR1 and CDR2 (germline): LNHDA, SQIVND (reference sequence). The CDR3 extends over 13 amino acids. Trimming left V 5 bases short and J 0 bases short, with 5 bases between. CDR3 sequence reads: CASSAGSGNTIYF. CDR3 in DNA: TGTGCCAGTAGTGCCGGCTCTGGAAACACCATATATTTT.

The chain links TRBV18 to TRBJ2-5, with D possibly TRBD2 on 6 matching bases. The V end was cut by 3 bases, the J end by 11 bases, with 19 bases between. The CDR3 is 14 amino acids. In germline, CDR1 is KGHSH, CDR2 LQKENI. CDR3 protein: CASSPSGLTTGQYF. As DNA, the CDR3 is TGTGCCAGCTCACCTTCGGGACTTACAACGGGGCAGTACTTC.

CDR3 protein: CASSQIREGPGANVLTF. The CDR3 DNA sequence: TGTGCCAGCAGCCAAATTCGGGAGGGCCCCGGGGCCAACGTCCTGACTTTC. The chain has TRBV16 and TRBJ2-6, with TRBD2 matching over 8 bases. This CDR3 has 17 amino acids. Germline trimming cut 2 bases from V and 4 bases from J; bases unmatched to any gene: 7. CDR1 KGHSY and CDR2 FQNENV come from the germline V gene.

This chain links TRBV5-1 with TRBJ1-1; no clear D gene. The V gene lost 0 bases and the J gene lost 3 bases, with 6 bases spanning the gap. Germline V CDR1 and CDR2: SGHRS, YFSETQ. The length of the CDR3 is 13 residues. The CDR3 sequence: CASSLDSYTEAFF. The DNA for the CDR3 is TGCGCCAGCAGCTTGGACAGCTACACTGAAGCTTTCTTT.

The gene calls are TRBV30 and TRBJ1-2; D not certain. CDR1 is GTSNPN, CDR2 SVGIG, per germline (reference sequence). The CDR3 spans 14 residues. V was cut by 2 bases and J by 5 bases, with 15 bases left in between. The CDR3 DNA follows: TGTGCCTGGAGTAAGGGCCTCCGAGGGTATGGCTACACCTTC. It translates to CAWSKGLRGYGYTF.